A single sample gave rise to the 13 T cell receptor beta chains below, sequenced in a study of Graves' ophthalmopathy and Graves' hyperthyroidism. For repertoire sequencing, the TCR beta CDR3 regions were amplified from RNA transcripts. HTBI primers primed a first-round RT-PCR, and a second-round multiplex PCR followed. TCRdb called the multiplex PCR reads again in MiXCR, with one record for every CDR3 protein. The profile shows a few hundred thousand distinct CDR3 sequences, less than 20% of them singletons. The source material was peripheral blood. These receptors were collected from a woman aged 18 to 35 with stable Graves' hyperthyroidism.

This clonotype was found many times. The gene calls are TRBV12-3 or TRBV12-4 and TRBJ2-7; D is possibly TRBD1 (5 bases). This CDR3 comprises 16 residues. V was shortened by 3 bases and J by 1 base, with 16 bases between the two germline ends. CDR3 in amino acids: CASSFLLGAESYEQYF. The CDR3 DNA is TGTGCCAGCAGTTTTTTACTTGGGGCAGAATCCTACGAGCAGTACTTC.

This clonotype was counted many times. This CDR3 is CASRPGPGETQYF. In DNA form, the CDR3 reads TGTGCCAGCAGACCGGGGCCGGGAGAGACCCAGTACTTC. The J gene is TRBJ2-5, the V gene TRBV6-2 or TRBV6-3; either TRBD1 or TRBD2 may fit D (5 bases each). The CDR3 length is 13 residues. The ends were cut back, 6 bases at V and 4 bases at J, with 12 bases in the middle. Germline lookup yields CDR1 MNHEY and CDR2 SVGEGT.

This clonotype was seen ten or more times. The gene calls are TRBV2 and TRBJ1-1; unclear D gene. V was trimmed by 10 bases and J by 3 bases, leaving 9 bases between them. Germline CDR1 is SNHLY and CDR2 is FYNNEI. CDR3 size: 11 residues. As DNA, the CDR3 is TGTGCCACCCAACGGTACACTGAAGCTTTCTTT. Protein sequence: CATQRYTEAFF.

The CDR3 reads CSVVRQNTGELFF. Written as DNA, the CDR3 is TGCAGCGTTGTACGGCAGAACACCGGGGAGCTGTTTTTT. This chain connects TRBV29-1 to TRBJ2-2; D is ambiguous. The V gene's germline CDR1 is SQVTM and CDR2 ANQGSEA. V lost 4 bases and J lost 1, with 7 bases in between. The length of the CDR3 is 13 residues.

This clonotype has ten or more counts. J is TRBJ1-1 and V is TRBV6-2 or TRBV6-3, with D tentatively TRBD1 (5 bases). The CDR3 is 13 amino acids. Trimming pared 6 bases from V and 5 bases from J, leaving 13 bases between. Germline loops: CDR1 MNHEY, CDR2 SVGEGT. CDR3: CASRWDPPTEAFF. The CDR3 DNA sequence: TGTGCCAGCAGGTGGGACCCCCCGACTGAAGCTTTCTTT.

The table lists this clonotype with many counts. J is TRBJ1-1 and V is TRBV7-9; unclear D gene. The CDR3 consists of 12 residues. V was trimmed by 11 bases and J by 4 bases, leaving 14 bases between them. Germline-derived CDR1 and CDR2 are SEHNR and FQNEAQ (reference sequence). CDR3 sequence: CASGRAGTEAFF. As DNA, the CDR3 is TGTGCCTCGGGGAGGGCCGGCACTGAAGCTTTCTTT.

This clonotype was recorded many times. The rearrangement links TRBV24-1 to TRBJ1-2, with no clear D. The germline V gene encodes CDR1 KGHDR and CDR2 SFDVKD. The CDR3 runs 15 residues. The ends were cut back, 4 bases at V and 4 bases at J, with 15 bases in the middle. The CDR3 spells CATSDSPTVGYGYTF. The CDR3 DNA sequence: TGTGCCACCAGTGACAGTCCTACTGTTGGCTATGGCTACACCTTC.

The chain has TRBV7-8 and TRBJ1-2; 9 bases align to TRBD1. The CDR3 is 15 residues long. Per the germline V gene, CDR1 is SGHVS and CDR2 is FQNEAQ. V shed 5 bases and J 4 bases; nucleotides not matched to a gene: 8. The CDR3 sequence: CASSLRGQGFYGYTF. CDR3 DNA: TGTGCCAGCAGCCTACGGGGACAGGGTTTCTATGGCTACACCTTC.

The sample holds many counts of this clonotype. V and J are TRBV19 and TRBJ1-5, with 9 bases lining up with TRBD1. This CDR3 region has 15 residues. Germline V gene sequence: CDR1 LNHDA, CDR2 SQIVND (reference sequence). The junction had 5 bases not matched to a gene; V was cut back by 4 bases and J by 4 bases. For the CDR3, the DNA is TGTGCCAGTAGTAGCTGGACAGGGGCAAATCAGCCCCAGCATTTT. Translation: CASSSWTGANQPQHF.

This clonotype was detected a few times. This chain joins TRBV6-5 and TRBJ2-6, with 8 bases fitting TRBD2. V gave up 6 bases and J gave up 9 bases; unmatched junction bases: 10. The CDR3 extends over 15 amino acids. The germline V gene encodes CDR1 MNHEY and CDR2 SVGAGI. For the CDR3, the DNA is TGTGCCAGCAGCCACGGGGGGGGCTGGGACAACGTCCTGACTTTC. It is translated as CASSHGGGWDNVLTF.

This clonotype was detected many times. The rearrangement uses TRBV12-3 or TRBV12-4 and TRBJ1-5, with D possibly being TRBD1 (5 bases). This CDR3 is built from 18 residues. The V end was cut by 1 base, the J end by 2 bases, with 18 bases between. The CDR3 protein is CASSLEGPMDWGNQPQHF. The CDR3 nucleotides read TGTGCCAGCAGTTTAGAGGGGCCCATGGACTGGGGCAATCAGCCCCAGCATTTT.

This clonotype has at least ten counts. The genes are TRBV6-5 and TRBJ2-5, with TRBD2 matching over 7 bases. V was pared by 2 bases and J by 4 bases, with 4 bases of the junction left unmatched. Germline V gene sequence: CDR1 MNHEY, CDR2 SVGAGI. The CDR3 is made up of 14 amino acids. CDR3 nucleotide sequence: TGTGCCAGCAGTTACGGGGGGGGGACAGAGACCCAGTACTTC. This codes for CASSYGGGTETQYF.

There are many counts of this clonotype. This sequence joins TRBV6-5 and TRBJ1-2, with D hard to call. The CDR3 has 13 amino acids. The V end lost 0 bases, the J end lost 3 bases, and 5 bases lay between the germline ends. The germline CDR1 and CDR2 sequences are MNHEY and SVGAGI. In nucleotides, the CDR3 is TGTGCCAGCAGTTACTCGACGGACTATGGCTACACCTTC. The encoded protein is CASSYSTDYGYTF.